This T cell receptor (beta chain) was captured in a study of blood T cells in healthy people across ages. For the study at large: Every two T cells gave about one barcoded beta molecule via template switching.

Through a sample-barcoded 5' primer and a J-beta primer mix, a second PCR was run for roughly 6 to 12 cycles. TCRdb reprocessed the 5' RACE reads with MiXCR, giving one entry per CDR3 protein. This sample carries about 690,000 distinct CDR3 sequences, roughly two fifths of them seen once, and the ten largest clones take around 30%. The clonotype comes from a man older than 75 in good health. Material: blood.

The CDR3 DNA reads as TGCAGTGCTCTCACGCCGCAGCGGGGGGCGGGCAAGCAGTACTTC. This gives the protein CSALTPQRGAGKQYF. The rearrangement links TRBV20-1 to TRBJ2-7; TRBD2 agrees at 9 bases. Germline trimming cut 5 bases from V and 8 bases from J; bases unmatched to any gene: 16. This CDR3 is built from 15 residues. Germline assignment: CDR1 DFQATT and CDR2 SNEGSKA (reference sequence).